Detailed here is one TCR beta chain. Its antigen remains unidentified. The sample is drawn from a study of blood T cells in healthy people across ages. The V and J ends lost 7 bases and 7 bases, in that order; junction bases with no gene match: 6. The CDR3 is made up of 15 amino acids. Overall study findings and caveats: TCR beta diversity tracked closely with naive T cell percentage. Fewer expanded clones and more diversity marked long-lived versus aged donors. Donor CMV status was unknown, possibly confounding expanded clonotype changes.

The authors ran a second PCR of roughly 6 to 11 cycles using a sample-barcoded 5' primer and a J-beta primer mix. Each cDNA molecule was tagged by a template-switch adaptor with 12 random nucleotides. TCRdb fed the 5' RACE reads into MiXCR, producing one record per CDR3 protein. The sample includes about 1.6 million distinct CDR3 sequences, roughly a third seen only once; the top ten take roughly 10%. The sequenced sample was blood. V and J are TRBV12-3 or TRBV12-4 and TRBJ2-3; TRBD2 aligns across 15 bases. This TCR came from a woman aged 30 to 39 in good health. The CDR3 nucleotides read TGTGCCAGCACCTCTGGACTAGCGGGGGGGAATACGCAGTATTTT. It yields the protein CASTSGLAGGNTQYF.